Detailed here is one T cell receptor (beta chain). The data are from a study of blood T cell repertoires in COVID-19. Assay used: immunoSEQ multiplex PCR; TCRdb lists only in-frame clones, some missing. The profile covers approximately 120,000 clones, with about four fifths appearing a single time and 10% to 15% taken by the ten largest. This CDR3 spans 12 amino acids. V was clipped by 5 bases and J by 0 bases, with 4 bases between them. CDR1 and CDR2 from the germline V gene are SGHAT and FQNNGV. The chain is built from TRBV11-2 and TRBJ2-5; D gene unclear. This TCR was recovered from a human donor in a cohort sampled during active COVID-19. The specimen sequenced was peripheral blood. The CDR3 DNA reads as TGTGCCAGCAGCCTGTACCAAGAGACCCAGTACTTC. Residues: CASSLYQETQYF.